The source of this T cell receptor (beta chain) is a study of Ad26.COV2.S vaccination and SARS-CoV-2 variants. Sequencing used immunoSEQ multiplex PCR; TCRdb keeps in-frame clones, though not all of them. Among about 390,000 clones, 80% to 90% were seen once, and the ten largest hold 3% to 4.5%. As to treatment: some 20 received Ad26.COV2.S at low or high dose, single or two shots; roughly 5 received placebo; per-sample allocation not given. Specimens were obtained on day 63 following the first vaccine or placebo injection. This TCR derives from a person aged 18-65 years who received the Ad26.COV2.S COVID-19 vaccine or a placebo. The sample in question was peripheral blood, obtained in a trial of Ad26.COV2.S vaccine versus placebo.

CDR3 sequence (DNA): TGTGCCAGCAGCCAGGACGGCGATAGCACAGATACGCAGTATTTT. Protein sequence: CASSQDGDSTDTQYF. This chain links TRBV5-4 with TRBJ2-3; D call uncertain. CDR3 size: 15 residues. In germline, CDR1 is SGHNT, CDR2 YYREEE (reference sequence). V lost 4 bases to trimming and J lost 0 bases, with 12 bases between them.